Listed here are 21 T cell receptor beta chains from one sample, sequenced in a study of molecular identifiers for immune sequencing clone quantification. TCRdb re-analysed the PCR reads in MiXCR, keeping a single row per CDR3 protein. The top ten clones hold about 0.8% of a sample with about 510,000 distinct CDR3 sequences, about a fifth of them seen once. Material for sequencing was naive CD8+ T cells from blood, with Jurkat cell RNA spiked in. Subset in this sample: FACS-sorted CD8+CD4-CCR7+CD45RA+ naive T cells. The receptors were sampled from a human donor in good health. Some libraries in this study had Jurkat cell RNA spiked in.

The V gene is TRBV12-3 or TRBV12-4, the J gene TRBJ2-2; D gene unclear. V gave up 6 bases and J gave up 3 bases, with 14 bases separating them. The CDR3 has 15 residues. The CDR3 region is CASSLSWPYTGELFF. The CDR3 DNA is TGTGCCAGCAGCCTCAGTTGGCCCTACACCGGGGAGCTGTTTTTT.

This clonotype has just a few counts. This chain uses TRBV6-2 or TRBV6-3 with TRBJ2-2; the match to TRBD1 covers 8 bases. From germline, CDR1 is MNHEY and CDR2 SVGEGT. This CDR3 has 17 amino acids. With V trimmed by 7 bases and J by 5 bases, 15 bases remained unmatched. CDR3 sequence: CASTYIRTGSRTGELFF. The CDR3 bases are TGTGCCAGCACCTATATCAGGACAGGGTCGAGGACCGGGGAGCTGTTTTTT.

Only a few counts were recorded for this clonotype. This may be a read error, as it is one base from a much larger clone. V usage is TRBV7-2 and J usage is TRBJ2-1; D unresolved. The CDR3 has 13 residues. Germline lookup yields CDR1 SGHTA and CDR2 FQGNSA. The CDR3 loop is CASSSILVGEQLF. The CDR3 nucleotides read TGTGCCAGCAGCTCCATACTTGTCGGTGAGCAGCTCTTC.

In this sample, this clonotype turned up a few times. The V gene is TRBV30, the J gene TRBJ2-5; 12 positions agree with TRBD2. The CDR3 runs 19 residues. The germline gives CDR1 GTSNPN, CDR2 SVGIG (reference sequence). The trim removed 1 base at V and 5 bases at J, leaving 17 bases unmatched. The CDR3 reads CAWSGVQGPSGGGVETQYF. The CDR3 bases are TGTGCCTGGAGTGGGGTACAGGGACCTAGCGGGGGGGGGGTTGAGACCCAGTACTTC.

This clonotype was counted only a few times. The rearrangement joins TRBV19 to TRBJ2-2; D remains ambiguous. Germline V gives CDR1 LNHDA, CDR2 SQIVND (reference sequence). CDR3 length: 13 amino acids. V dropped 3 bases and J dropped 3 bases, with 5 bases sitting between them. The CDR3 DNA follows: TGTGCCAGTAGTATTATGGACACCGGGGAGCTGTTTTTT. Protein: CASSIMDTGELFF.

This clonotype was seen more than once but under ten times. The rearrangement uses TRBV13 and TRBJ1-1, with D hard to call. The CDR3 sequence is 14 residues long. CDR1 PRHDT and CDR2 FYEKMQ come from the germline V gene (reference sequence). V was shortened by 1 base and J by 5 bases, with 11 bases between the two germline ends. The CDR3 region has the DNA TGTGCCAGCAGCTTAGACTTCAAGCCAACTGAAGCTTTCTTT. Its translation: CASSLDFKPTEAFF.

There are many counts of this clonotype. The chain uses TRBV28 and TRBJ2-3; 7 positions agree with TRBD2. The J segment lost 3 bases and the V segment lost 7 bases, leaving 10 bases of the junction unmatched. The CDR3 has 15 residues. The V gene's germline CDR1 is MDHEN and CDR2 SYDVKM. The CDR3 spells CASTYQTSRTDTQYF. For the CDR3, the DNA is TGTGCCAGCACTTACCAGACTAGCCGAACAGATACGCAGTATTTT.

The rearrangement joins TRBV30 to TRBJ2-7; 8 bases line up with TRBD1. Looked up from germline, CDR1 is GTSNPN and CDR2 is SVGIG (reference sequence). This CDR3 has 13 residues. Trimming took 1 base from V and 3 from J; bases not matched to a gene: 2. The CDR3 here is CAWSADRDYEQYF. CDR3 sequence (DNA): TGTGCCTGGAGTGCGGACAGGGACTACGAGCAGTACTTC.

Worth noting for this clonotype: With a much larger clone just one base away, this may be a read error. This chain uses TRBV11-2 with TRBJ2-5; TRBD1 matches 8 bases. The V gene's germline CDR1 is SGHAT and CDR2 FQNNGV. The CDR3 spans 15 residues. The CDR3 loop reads CASSSRTGTQGTQYF. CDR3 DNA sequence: TGTGCCAGCAGCTCCCGGACAGGGACCCAAGGGACCCAGTACTTC.

The CDR3 protein is CASSLGPGVETQYF. The CDR3 nucleotides read TGTGCCAGCAGCCTCGGGCCGGGCGTGGAGACCCAGTACTTC. This chain links TRBV7-8 with TRBJ2-5; no clear D gene. The CDR3 extends over 14 amino acids. CDR1 SGHVS and CDR2 FQNEAQ come from the germline V gene. V was cut by 5 bases and J by 5 bases, with 15 bases left in between.

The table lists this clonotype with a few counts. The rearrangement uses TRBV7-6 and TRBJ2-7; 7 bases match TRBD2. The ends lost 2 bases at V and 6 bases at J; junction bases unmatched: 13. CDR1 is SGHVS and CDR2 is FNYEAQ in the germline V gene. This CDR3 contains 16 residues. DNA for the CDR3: TGTGCCAGCAGCTTATATCCGGGAGGAGTTCCCCGCGAGCAGTACTTC. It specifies CASSLYPGGVPREQYF.

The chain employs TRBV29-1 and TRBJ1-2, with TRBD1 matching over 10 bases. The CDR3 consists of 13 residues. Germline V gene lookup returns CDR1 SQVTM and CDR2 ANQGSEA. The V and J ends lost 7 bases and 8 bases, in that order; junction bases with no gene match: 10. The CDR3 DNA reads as TGCAGCGCTAGGGACAGGGGAGTCGTCGGCTACACCTTC. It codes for CSARDRGVVGYTF.

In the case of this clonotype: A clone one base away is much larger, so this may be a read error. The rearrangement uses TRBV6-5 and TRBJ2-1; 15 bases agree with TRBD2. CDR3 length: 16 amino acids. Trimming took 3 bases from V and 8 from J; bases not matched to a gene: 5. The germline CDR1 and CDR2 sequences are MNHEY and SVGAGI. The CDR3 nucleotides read TGTGCCAGCAGTTATCGGACTAGCGGGGGGGTCGATGAGCAGTTCTTC. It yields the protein CASSYRTSGGVDEQFF.

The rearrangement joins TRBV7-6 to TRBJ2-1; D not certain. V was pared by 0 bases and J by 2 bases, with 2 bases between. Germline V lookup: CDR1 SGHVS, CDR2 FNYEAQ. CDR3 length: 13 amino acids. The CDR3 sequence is CASSLAAYNEQFF. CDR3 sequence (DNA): TGTGCCAGCAGCTTAGCAGCCTACAATGAGCAGTTCTTC.

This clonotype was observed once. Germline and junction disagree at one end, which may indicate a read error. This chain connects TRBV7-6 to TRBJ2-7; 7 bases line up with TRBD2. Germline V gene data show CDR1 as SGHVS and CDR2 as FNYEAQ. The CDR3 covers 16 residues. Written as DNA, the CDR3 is TGTGCCAGCAGCTTAGACGGGAGGTCCCCCTCCTACGATCAGTACTTC. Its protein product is CASSLDGRSPSYDQYF.

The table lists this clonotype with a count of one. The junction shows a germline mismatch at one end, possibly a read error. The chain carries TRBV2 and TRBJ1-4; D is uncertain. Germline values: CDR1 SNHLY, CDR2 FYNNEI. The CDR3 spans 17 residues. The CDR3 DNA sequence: TGTGCCAGCAGTGTGAGGAGAGATACACTGAAGGATGAAAAACAGTTTTTT. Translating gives CASSVRRDTLKDEKQFF.

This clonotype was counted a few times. CDR3 amino acids: CASSKDPSWDNEQFF. In nucleotides, the CDR3 is TGTGCCAGTAGCAAAGATCCGAGTTGGGACAATGAGCAGTTCTTC. The V and J genes are TRBV19 and TRBJ2-1; no definite D call. This CDR3 contains 15 residues. V was clipped by 6 bases and J by 5 bases, with 17 bases between them. Germline V gene sequence: CDR1 LNHDA, CDR2 SQIVND (reference sequence).

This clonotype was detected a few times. In DNA form, the CDR3 reads TGTGCCAGTAGTCCCCGACAGAGGTATAATTCACCCCTCCACTTT. Translating it yields CASSPRQRYNSPLHF. The V and J genes are TRBV19 and TRBJ1-6; weak D call: TRBD1 (5 bases). Germline lookup yields CDR1 LNHDA and CDR2 SQIVND (reference sequence). Deletions cut 5 bases from V and 4 bases from J, with 12 bases between. The CDR3 has 15 amino acids.

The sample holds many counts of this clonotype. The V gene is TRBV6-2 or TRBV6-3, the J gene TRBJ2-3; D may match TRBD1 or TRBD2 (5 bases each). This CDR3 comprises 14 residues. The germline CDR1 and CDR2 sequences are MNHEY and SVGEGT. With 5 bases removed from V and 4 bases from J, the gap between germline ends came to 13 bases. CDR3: CASSKIRGADTQYF. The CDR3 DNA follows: TGTGCCAGCAGTAAAATTAGGGGAGCAGATACGCAGTATTTT.

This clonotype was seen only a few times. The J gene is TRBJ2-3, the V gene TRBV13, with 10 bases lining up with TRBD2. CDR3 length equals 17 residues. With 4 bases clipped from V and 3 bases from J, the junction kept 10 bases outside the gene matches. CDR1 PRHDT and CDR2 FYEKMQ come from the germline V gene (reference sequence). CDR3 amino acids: CASSWGASGGLTDTQYF. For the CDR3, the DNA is TGTGCCAGCAGCTGGGGAGCTAGCGGGGGCTTGACAGATACGCAGTATTTT.

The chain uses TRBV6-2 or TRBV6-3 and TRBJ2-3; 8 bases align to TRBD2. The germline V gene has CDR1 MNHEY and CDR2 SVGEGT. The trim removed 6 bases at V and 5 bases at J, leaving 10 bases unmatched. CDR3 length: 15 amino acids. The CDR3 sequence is CASRSSTSGLDTQYF. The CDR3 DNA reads TGTGCCAGCAGATCCAGTACTAGCGGCCTAGATACGCAGTATTTT.